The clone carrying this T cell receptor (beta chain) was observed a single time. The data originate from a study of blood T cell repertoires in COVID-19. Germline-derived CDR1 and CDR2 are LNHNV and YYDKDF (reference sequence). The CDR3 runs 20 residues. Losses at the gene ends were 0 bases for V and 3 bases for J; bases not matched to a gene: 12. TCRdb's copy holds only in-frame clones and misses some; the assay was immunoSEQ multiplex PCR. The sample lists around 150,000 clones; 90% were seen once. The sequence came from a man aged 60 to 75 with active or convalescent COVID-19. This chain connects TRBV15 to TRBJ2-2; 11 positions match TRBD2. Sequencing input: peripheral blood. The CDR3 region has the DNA TGTGCCACCAGCAGAGATCGGGGTAGCGGGAGGGCCGGGGACACCGGGGAGCTGTTTTTT. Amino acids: CATSRDRGSGRAGDTGELFF.